This T cell receptor (beta chain) is drawn from a study of T cells after yellow fever vaccination. TCR cDNA was made by 5'RACE template switching, adding a universal primer site and UMIs. TCRdb redid the calling of the 5' RACE reads with MiXCR, one entry per CDR3 protein. The table lists 500,000 to 650,000 distinct CDR3 sequences, roughly 12% of them singletons, with 15% in the top ten. CDR1 SGHAT and CDR2 FQNNGV come from the germline V gene. The V end lost 3 bases, the J end lost 2 bases, and 10 bases lay between the germline ends. The CDR3 is made up of 14 amino acids. The source is a man under 40 who received the YFV17D yellow fever vaccine. Sequences were derived from PBMCs, sampled on the day of the yellow fever booster vaccination. The chain combines TRBV11-2 with TRBJ2-5; no firm D call. As DNA, the CDR3 is TGTGCCAGCAGCTTCAGACTGGGGCAAGAGACCCAGTACTTC. As protein: CASSFRLGQETQYF.